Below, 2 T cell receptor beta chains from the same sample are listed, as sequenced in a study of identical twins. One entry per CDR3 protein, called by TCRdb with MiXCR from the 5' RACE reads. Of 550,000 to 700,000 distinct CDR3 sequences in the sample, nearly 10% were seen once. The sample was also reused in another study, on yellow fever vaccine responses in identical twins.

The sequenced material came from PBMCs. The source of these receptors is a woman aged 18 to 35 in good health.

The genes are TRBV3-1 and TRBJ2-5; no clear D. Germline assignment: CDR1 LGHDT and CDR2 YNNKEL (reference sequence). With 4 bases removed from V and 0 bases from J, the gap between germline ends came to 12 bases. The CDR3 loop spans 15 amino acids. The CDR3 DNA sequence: TGTGCCAGCAGCCCGACGATCGAGGACCAAGAGACCCAGTACTTC. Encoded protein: CASSPTIEDQETQYF.

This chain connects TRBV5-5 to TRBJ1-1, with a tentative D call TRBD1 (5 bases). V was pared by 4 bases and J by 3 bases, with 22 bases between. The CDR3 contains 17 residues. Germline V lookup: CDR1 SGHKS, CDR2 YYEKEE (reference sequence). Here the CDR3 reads CASSGPQVLLPDTEAFF. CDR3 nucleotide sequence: TGTGCCAGCAGCGGCCCACAGGTTTTACTCCCTGACACTGAAGCTTTCTTT.